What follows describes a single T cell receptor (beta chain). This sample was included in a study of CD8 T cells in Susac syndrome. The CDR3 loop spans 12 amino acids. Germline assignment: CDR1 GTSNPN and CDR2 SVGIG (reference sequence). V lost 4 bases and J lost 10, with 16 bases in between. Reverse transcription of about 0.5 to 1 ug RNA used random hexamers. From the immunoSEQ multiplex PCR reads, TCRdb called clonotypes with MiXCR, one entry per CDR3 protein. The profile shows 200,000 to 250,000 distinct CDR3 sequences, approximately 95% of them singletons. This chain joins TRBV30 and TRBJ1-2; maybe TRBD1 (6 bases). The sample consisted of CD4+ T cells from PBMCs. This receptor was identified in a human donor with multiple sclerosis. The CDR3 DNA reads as TGTGCCTGGAACCCCGGATGGACAGACTACACCTTC. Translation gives CAWNPGWTDYTF.